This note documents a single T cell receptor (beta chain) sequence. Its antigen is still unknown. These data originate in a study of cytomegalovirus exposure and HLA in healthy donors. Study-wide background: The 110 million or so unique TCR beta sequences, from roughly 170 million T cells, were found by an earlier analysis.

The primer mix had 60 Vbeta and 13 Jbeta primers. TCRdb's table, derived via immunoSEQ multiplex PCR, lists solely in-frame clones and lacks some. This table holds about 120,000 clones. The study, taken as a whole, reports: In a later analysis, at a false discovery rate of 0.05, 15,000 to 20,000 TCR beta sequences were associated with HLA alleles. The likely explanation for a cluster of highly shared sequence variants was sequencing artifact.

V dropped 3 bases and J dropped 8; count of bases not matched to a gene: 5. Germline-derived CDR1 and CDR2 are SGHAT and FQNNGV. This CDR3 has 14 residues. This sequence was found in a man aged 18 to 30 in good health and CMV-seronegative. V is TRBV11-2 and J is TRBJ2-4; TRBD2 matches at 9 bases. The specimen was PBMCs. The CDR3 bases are TGTGCCAGCAGCTTGGGACTAGCAGCGGACATTCAGTACTTC. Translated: CASSLGLAADIQYF. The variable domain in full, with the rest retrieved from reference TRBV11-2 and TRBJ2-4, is EAGVAQSPRYKIIEKRQSVAFWCNPISGHATLYWYQQILGQGPKLLIQFQNNGVVDDSQLPKDRFSAERLKGVDSTLKIQPAKLEDSAVYLCASSLGLAADIQYFGAGTRLSVL.